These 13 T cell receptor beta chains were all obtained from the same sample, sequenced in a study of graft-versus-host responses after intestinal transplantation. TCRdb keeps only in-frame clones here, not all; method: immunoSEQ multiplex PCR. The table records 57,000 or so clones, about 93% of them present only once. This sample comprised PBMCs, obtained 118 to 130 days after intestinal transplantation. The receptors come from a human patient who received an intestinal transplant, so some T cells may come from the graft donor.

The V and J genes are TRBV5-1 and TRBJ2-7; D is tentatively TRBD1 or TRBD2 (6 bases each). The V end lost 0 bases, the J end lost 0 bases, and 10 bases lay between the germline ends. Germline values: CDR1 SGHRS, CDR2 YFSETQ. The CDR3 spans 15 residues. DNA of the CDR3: TGCGCCAGCAGCTTGGCGGGGGCGTTCTCCTACGAGCAGTACTTC. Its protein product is CASSLAGAFSYEQYF.

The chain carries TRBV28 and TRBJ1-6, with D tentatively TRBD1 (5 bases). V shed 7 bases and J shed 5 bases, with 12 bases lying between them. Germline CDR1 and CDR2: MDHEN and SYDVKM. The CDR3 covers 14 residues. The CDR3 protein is CASKTGRHNSPLHF. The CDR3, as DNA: TGTGCCAGCAAAACGGGACGTCATAATTCACCCCTCCACTTT.

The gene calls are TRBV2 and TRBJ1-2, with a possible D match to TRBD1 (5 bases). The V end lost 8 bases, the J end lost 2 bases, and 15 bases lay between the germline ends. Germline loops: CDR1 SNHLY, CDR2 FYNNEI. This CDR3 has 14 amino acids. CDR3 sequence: CASGERQPNYGYTF. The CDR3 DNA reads TGTGCCAGCGGGGAGCGACAGCCAAACTATGGCTACACCTTC.

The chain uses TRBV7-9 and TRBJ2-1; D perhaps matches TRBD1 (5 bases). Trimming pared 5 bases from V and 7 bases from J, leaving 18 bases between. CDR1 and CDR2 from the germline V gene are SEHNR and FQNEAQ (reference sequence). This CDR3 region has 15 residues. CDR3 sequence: CASSPRSAGRNEQFF. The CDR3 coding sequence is TGTGCCAGCAGCCCCCGATCGGCAGGGCGAAATGAGCAGTTCTTC.

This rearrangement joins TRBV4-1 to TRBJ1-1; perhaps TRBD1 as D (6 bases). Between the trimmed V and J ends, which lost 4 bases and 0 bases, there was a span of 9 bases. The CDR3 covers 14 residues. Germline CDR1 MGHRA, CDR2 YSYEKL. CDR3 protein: CASSRTVMNTEAFF. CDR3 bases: TGCGCCAGCAGCCGGACAGTGATGAACACTGAAGCTTTCTTT.

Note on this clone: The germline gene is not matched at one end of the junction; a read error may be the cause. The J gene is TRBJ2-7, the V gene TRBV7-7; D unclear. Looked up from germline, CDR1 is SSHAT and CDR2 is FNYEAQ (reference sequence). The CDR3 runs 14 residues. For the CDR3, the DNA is TGTGCTAGCAGCCGTCTTGTACCCAGATACGAGCAGTACTTC. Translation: CASSRLVPRYEQYF. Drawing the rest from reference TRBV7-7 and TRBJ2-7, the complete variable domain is GAGVSQSPRYKVTKRGQDVTLRCDPISSHATLYWYQQALGQGPEFLTYFNYEAQPDKSGLPSDRFSAERPEGSISTLTIQRTEQRDSAMYRCASSRLVPRYEQYFGPGTRLTVT.

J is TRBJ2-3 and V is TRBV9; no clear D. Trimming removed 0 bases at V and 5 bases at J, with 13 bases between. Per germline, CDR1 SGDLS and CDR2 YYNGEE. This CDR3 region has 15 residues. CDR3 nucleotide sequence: TGTGCCAGCAGCGTAGGATCCGGACGTGTAGATACGCAGTATTTT. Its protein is CASSVGSGRVDTQYF.

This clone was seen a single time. The CDR3 DNA sequence: TGTGCCAGCAGCTTTGTAACGACAGGCTATGAGCAGTTCTTC. Protein sequence: CASSFVTTGYEQFF. The chain joins TRBV12-1 to TRBJ2-1; TRBD1 is the table's D call, not checked against the DNA. TRBV12-1 is labeled a pseudogene. CDR3 length: 14 amino acids.

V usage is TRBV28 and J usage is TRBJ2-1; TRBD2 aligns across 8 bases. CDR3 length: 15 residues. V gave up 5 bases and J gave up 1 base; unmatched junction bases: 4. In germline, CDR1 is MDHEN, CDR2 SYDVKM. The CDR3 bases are TGTGCCAGCAGTGCTCTAGCGGGTTCCTACAATGAGCAGTTCTTC. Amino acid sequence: CASSALAGSYNEQFF.

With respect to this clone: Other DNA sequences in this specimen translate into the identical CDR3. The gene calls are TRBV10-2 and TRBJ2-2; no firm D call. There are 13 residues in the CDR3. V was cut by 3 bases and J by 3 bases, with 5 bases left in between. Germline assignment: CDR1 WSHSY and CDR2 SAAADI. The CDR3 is CASSERDTGELFF. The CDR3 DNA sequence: TGCGCCAGCAGTGAACGGGACACCGGGGAGCTGTTTTTT.

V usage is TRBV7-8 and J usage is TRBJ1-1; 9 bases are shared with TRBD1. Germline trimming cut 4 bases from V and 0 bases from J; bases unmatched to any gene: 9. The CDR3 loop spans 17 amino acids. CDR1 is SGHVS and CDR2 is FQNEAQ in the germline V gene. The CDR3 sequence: CASSSSRQGGMNTEAFF. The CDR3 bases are TGTGCCAGCAGCTCGTCCCGACAGGGGGGGATGAACACTGAAGCTTTCTTT.

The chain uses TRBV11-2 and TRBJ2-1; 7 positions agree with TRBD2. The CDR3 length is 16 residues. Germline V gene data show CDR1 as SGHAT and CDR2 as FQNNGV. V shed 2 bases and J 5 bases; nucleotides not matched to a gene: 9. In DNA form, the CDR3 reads TGTGCCAGCAGCTTACCCCGGACTAGGCCGAACAATGAGCAGTTCTTC. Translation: CASSLPRTRPNNEQFF. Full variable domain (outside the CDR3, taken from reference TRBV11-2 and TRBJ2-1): EAGVAQSPRYKIIEKRQSVAFWCNPISGHATLYWYQQILGQGPKLLIQFQNNGVVDDSQLPKDRFSAERLKGVDSTLKIQPAKLEDSAVYLCASSLPRTRPNNEQFFGPGTRLTVL.

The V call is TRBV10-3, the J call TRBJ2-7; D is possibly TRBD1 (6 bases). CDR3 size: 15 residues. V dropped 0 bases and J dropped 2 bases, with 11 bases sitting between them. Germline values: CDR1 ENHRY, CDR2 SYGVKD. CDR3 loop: CAISESGAGTYEQYF. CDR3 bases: TGTGCCATCAGTGAGTCGGGGGCAGGGACCTACGAGCAGTACTTC.